The 32 T cell receptor beta chains in this list originate from one sample, sequenced in a study of beta chain features in type 1 diabetes. Of the isolated RNA, all was reverse transcribed, and so the sequenced material was expressed TCRB transcripts. The data were produced by immunoSEQ multiplex PCR, yet TCRdb's version contains in-frame clones alone and is incomplete. The sample lists 600,000 to 650,000 clones, 15% to 17% occurring once. Sequenced: naive CD4+ T cells from blood. All receptors derive from a man between 18 and 35 years old in good health.

The chain has TRBV15 and TRBJ2-2; no definite D call. V lost 0 bases and J lost 5, with 4 bases in between. The CDR3 contains 13 residues. Per germline, CDR1 LNHNV and CDR2 YYDKDF (reference sequence). CDR3 region: CATSRDDTGELFF. CDR3 in DNA: TGTGCCACCAGCAGAGATGATACCGGGGAGCTGTTTTTT.

The chain employs TRBV4-1 and TRBJ2-1, with 11 positions matching TRBD2. CDR1 and CDR2 from the germline V gene are MGHRA and YSYEKL. The trim removed 4 bases at V and 4 bases at J, leaving 9 bases unmatched. The CDR3 is made up of 17 amino acids. CDR3 in amino acids: CASSRSIAGGRYNEQFF. CDR3 coding DNA: TGCGCCAGCAGCCGGAGCATAGCGGGAGGGCGTTACAATGAGCAGTTCTTC.

This chain joins TRBV7-9 and TRBJ1-1, with D possibly being TRBD1 (5 bases). The CDR3 length is 13 residues. The germline V and J ends were trimmed by 0 bases and 7 bases, with 9 bases remaining between them. Germline lookup yields CDR1 SEHNR and CDR2 FQNEAQ (reference sequence). CDR3 nucleotide sequence: TGTGCCAGCAGCTTAGCAGGACAAATTGAAGCTTTCTTT. Translated: CASSLAGQIEAFF.

The rearrangement uses TRBV4-2 and TRBJ2-3; 12 nucleotides line up with TRBD2. This CDR3 has 18 amino acids. CDR1 and CDR2 from the germline V gene are LGHNA and YNFKEQ. After removal of 0 bases from V and 6 bases from J, the junction contained 10 bases not matched to a gene. The CDR3 DNA reads as TGTGCCAGCAGCCAAGATCGACTAGCGGGAGCAGGTTTGGATACGCAGTATTTT. Its translation: CASSQDRLAGAGLDTQYF.

This clone was seen a handful of times. The chain has TRBV6-5 and TRBJ1-6; TRBD1 aligns across 10 bases. Germline lookup yields CDR1 MNHEY and CDR2 SVGAGI. The V segment lost 2 bases and the J segment 7 bases; nucleotides outside the gene matches: 5. The CDR3 has 16 amino acids. The CDR3 here is CASSYTGQGGNSPLHF. In DNA, the CDR3 is TGTGCCAGCAGTTACACCGGACAGGGGGGGAATTCACCCCTCCACTTT.

The V call is TRBV11-2, the J call TRBJ2-1; maybe TRBD2 (7 bases). From germline, CDR1 is SGHAT and CDR2 FQNNGV. CDR3 length: 15 amino acids. The ends were cut back, 4 bases at V and 10 bases at J, with 20 bases in the middle. The CDR3 nucleotides read TGTGCCAGCAGCTCCGGGGGGCTCCCTTCCGCGGAGCAGTTCTTC. Translated, it gives CASSSGGLPSAEQFF.

The rearrangement links TRBV7-9 to TRBJ1-5; possible D gene TRBD1, 6 bases. V was clipped by 3 bases and J by 6 bases, with 21 bases between them. CDR1 and CDR2 (germline): SEHNR, FQNEAQ (reference sequence). The CDR3 contains 17 residues. CDR3 DNA: TGTGCCAGCAGCTTTTTCTCCTTGGGACATCCTCGTCAGCCCCAGCATTTT. It yields the protein CASSFFSLGHPRQPQHF. Variable domain in full (rest from reference TRBV7-9 and TRBJ1-5): DTGVSQNPRHKITKRGQNVTFRCDPISEHNRLYWYRQTLGQGPEFLTYFQNEAQLEKSRLLSDRFSAERPKGSFSTLEIQRTEQGDSAMYLCASSFFSLGHPRQPQHFGDGTRLSIL.

The chain is built from TRBV5-1 and TRBJ2-7, with D possibly being TRBD1 (5 bases). CDR1 is SGHRS, CDR2 YFSETQ, per germline. The V gene lost 0 bases and the J gene lost 3 bases, with 13 bases spanning the gap. The CDR3 has 15 amino acids. The CDR3 bases are TGCGCCAGCAGCTTGGTTCCTCAGGGTGGCTACGAGCAGTACTTC. Translating gives CASSLVPQGGYEQYF. Full variable domain (remainder filled in from reference TRBV5-1 and TRBJ2-7): KAGVTQTPRYLIKTRGQQVTLSCSPISGHRSVSWYQQTPGQGLQFLFEYFSETQRNKGNFPGRFSGRQFSNSRSEMNVSTLELGDSALYLCASSLVPQGGYEQYFGPGTRLTVT.

This clone has a handful of counts. The chain is built from TRBV7-9 and TRBJ2-7, with TRBD1 identical over 7 bases. J gave up 2 bases and V 5 bases, and 6 bases lay outside the gene matches. This CDR3 region has 14 residues. CDR1 SEHNR and CDR2 FQNEAQ come from the germline V gene (reference sequence). The CDR3 spells CASSPQGITYEQYF. Here the CDR3 DNA reads TGTGCCAGCAGCCCACAGGGGATTACCTACGAGCAGTACTTC.

The count of this clone is one. The rearrangement joins TRBV9 to TRBJ2-5; D possibly corresponds to TRBD1 (5 bases). There are 15 residues in the CDR3. Trimming cost V 0 bases and J 5 bases, with 14 bases left between them. CDR1 and CDR2 from the germline V gene are SGDLS and YYNGEE. The CDR3 region is CASSVEGFLGETQYF. The CDR3 nucleotides read TGTGCCAGCAGCGTAGAGGGGTTCCTGGGTGAGACCCAGTACTTC.

The chain carries TRBV11-2 and TRBJ2-7, with D possibly being TRBD1 (6 bases). Germline values: CDR1 SGHAT, CDR2 FQNNGV. Trimming took 4 bases from V and 3 from J, leaving 7 bases between them. The CDR3 consists of 12 residues. The CDR3: CASSSRGYEQYF. The DNA of the CDR3 is TGTGCCAGCAGCTCCAGGGGCTACGAGCAGTACTTC.

The sample holds a few counts of this clone. This chain joins TRBV28 and TRBJ1-2, with a tentative D call TRBD1 (5 bases). This CDR3 region has 16 residues. From germline, CDR1 is MDHEN and CDR2 SYDVKM. Trimming took off 5 bases at V and 1 base at J, with 17 bases between the two ends. CDR3 region: CASSEPGRILNYGYTF. For the CDR3, the DNA is TGTGCCAGCAGTGAACCGGGACGGATTCTTAACTATGGCTACACCTTC.

This clone has more than one count but fewer than ten. This chain uses TRBV18 with TRBJ2-7; 9 bases line up with TRBD2. Trimming removed 2 bases from V and 5 bases from J; junction bases left unmatched: 7. From germline, CDR1 is KGHSH and CDR2 LQKENI. The CDR3 loop spans 15 amino acids. The CDR3 spells CASSPGASGRNEQYF. Written as DNA, the CDR3 is TGTGCCAGCTCACCAGGGGCGAGCGGGAGGAACGAGCAGTACTTC.

This clone was picked up a small number of times. CDR3 amino acids: CASSIGQDNQPQHF. As DNA, the CDR3 is TGTGCCAGCAGCATAGGACAGGACAATCAGCCCCAGCATTTT. The rearrangement joins TRBV7-9 to TRBJ1-5; 7 nucleotides line up with TRBD1. With 5 bases clipped from V and 3 bases from J, the junction kept 4 bases outside the gene matches. CDR1 and CDR2 (germline): SEHNR, FQNEAQ (reference sequence). The CDR3 sequence is 14 residues long.

The sample holds a few counts of this clone. The chain links TRBV5-4 to TRBJ2-5, with D tentatively TRBD1 (5 bases). There are 13 residues in the CDR3. V was pared by 0 bases and J by 4 bases, with 7 bases between. Germline-derived CDR1 and CDR2 are SGHNT and YYREEE (reference sequence). The CDR3 reads CASSLGGRETQYF. CDR3 bases: TGTGCCAGCAGCTTGGGGGGCCGAGAGACCCAGTACTTC.

The CDR3 nucleotides read TGTGCCTACGGACAGGGGGGATTGGCTGGGGCCAACGTCCTGACTTTC. Its protein is CAYGQGGLAGANVLTF. V usage is TRBV27 and J usage is TRBJ2-6, with 10 bases matching TRBD1. Per the germline V gene, CDR1 is MNHEY and CDR2 is SMNVEV (reference sequence). J lost 2 bases, V lost 11 bases, and 9 bases had no gene match. There are 16 residues in the CDR3.

This clone was detected only a few times. The chain couples TRBV5-1 to TRBJ2-7, with D tentatively TRBD1 (6 bases). From germline, CDR1 is SGHRS and CDR2 YFSETQ. V shed 4 bases and J shed 3 bases, with 14 bases lying between them. There are 14 residues in the CDR3. CDR3 bases: TGCGCCAGCAGCAATACAGGGTATCTCTACGAGCAGTACTTC. It encodes CASSNTGYLYEQYF. The whole variable domain, filled in from reference TRBV5-1 and TRBJ2-7, reads KAGVTQTPRYLIKTRGQQVTLSCSPISGHRSVSWYQQTPGQGLQFLFEYFSETQRNKGNFPGRFSGRQFSNSRSEMNVSTLELGDSALYLCASSNTGYLYEQYFGPGTRLTVT.

This clone was counted only a few times. The chain uses TRBV5-1 and TRBJ1-1; 8 nucleotides align to TRBD1. This CDR3 comprises 14 residues. V shed 1 base, J shed 4 bases, and the junction held 3 bases outside the gene matches. Germline V gives CDR1 SGHRS, CDR2 YFSETQ. This CDR3 is CASSLTGGVTEAFF. CDR3 sequence (DNA): TGCGCCAGCAGCTTGACAGGGGGTGTCACTGAAGCTTTCTTT.

In its sample, this clone was seen a few times. The chain combines TRBV30 with TRBJ1-1, with no clear D. CDR1 GTSNPN and CDR2 SVGIG come from the germline V gene (reference sequence). Trimming pared 1 base from V and 1 base from J, leaving 13 bases between. The CDR3 covers 15 residues. CDR3 amino acids: CAWSEPTRQNTEAFF. For the CDR3, the DNA is TGTGCCTGGAGTGAACCCACAAGGCAGAACACTGAAGCTTTCTTT.

In this sample, this clone turned up once. The CDR3 sequence: CASSASDRGLKLFF. CDR3 DNA: TGTGCCAGCAGTGCCTCGGACAGGGGTCTAAAACTGTTTTTT. J is TRBJ1-4 and V is TRBV28; 9 nucleotides agree with TRBD1. V trimming: 5 bases; J trimming: 10 bases; junction bases outside the gene matches: 8. The CDR3 loop spans 14 amino acids. Germline V CDR1 and CDR2: MDHEN, SYDVKM.

This clone has more than one count but fewer than ten. CDR3 amino acids: CASSLSGSIDTQYF. CDR3 coding DNA: TGTGCCAGCAGCTTATCCGGGAGTATAGATACGCAGTATTTT. V and J are TRBV7-7 and TRBJ2-3; possible D gene TRBD2, 6 bases. Looked up from germline, CDR1 is SSHAT and CDR2 is FNYEAQ (reference sequence). This CDR3 has 14 residues. Trimming removed 2 bases from V and 5 bases from J, with 11 bases in between.

CDR3 sequence reads: CASSPMWGRRTYEQYF. In nucleotides, the CDR3 is TGTGCCAGCAGCCCTATGTGGGGCCGGAGGACCTACGAGCAGTACTTC. The chain couples TRBV13 to TRBJ2-7; TRBD1 or TRBD2 may be the D gene (5 bases each). CDR1 and CDR2 from the germline V gene are PRHDT and FYEKMQ (reference sequence). V was clipped by 5 bases and J by 2 bases, with 19 bases between them. CDR3 length equals 16 residues.

This clone was detected only a few times. The V call is TRBV7-2, the J call TRBJ2-3; D remains unclear. CDR1 and CDR2 (germline): SGHTA, FQGNSA. The CDR3 runs 13 residues. Trimming took off 1 base at V and 6 bases at J, with 8 bases between the two ends. For the CDR3, the DNA is TGTGCCAGCAGCTTAGGGGGATCCGATACGCAGTATTTT. It encodes CASSLGGSDTQYF.

This clone was observed a handful of times. This chain uses TRBV10-2 with TRBJ2-5; D gene uncertain. Trimming shortened V by 0 bases and J by 5 bases, and 10 bases separated the two germline ends. CDR3 length: 14 residues. In germline, CDR1 is WSHSY, CDR2 SAAADI. The CDR3 coding sequence is TGCGCCAGCAGTGAGTCGCCTACTCTGGAGACCCAGTACTTC. Translation: CASSESPTLETQYF.

Only a few counts were recorded for this clone. This rearrangement joins TRBV11-2 to TRBJ1-1; weak D call: TRBD1 (6 bases). The CDR3 has 16 amino acids. The germline V gene encodes CDR1 SGHAT and CDR2 FQNNGV. V was clipped by 5 bases and J by 4 bases, with 20 bases between them. The CDR3 bases are TGTGCCAGCAGCCCACTTCGGGGGGGCTTAGGCACTGAAGCTTTCTTT. This sequence encodes CASSPLRGGLGTEAFF.

A note on this clone: Other DNA sequences in this specimen translate into the identical CDR3. The chain couples TRBV5-4 to TRBJ2-5, with 14 bases aligning to TRBD2. Per the germline V gene, CDR1 is SGHNT and CDR2 is YYREEE (reference sequence). The V and J ends lost 4 bases and 5 bases, in that order; junction bases with no gene match: 4. The CDR3 totals 15 residues. CDR3 nucleotide sequence: TGTGCCAGCAGCCCCGGACTAGCGGGGGGTGAGACCCAGTACTTC. Translating it yields CASSPGLAGGETQYF.

Concerning this clone: At the DNA level, this CDR3 is encoded by other sequences in the same sample as well. V is TRBV29-1 and J is TRBJ1-4; possibly TRBD1 for D (6 bases). Germline V CDR1 and CDR2: SQVTM, ANQGSEA. V lost 4 bases to trimming and J lost 7 bases, with 10 bases between them. The CDR3 is 12 amino acids. CDR3 nucleotides: TGCAGCGTTGCACAGGGAGGTGAAAAACTGTTTTTT. Amino acids: CSVAQGGEKLFF.

The gene calls are TRBV13 and TRBJ2-7; no clear D gene. This CDR3 has 12 amino acids. Germline CDR1 reads PRHDT; CDR2 reads FYEKMQ (reference sequence). V was trimmed by 1 base and J by 4 bases, leaving 5 bases between them. In nucleotides, the CDR3 is TGTGCCAGCAGCTTAGCCAGATACGAGCAGTACTTC. Translated: CASSLARYEQYF.

The gene calls are TRBV5-6 and TRBJ2-7, with D possibly being TRBD1 or TRBD2 (5 bases each). The CDR3 length is 16 residues. V was pared by 0 bases and J by 6 bases, with 19 bases between. The V gene's germline CDR1 is SGHDT and CDR2 YYEEEE. The CDR3 region is CASSLGLDRGVPEQYF. CDR3 sequence (DNA): TGTGCCAGCAGCTTGGGGCTAGACCGAGGGGTGCCCGAGCAGTACTTC. Looking up the rest from reference TRBV5-6 and TRBJ2-7 gives the full variable domain: DAGVTQSPTHLIKTRGQQVTLRCSPKSGHDTVSWYQQALGQGPQFIFQYYEEEERQRGNFPDRFSGHQFPNYSSELNVNALLLGDSALYLCASSLGLDRGVPEQYFGPGTRLTVT.

There are a few counts of this clone. The CDR3 DNA sequence: TGTGCCAGCAGCTTTGCCCCGGCCGCACGCACAGATACGCAGTATTTT. Translation gives CASSFAPAARTDTQYF. The rearrangement joins TRBV7-2 to TRBJ2-3; D not certain. Germline loops: CDR1 SGHTA, CDR2 FQGNSA. There are 16 residues in the CDR3. Trimming cost V 3 bases and J 1 base, with 14 bases left between them.

This chain uses TRBV7-9 with TRBJ2-1; 9 bases agree with TRBD1. The germline gives CDR1 SEHNR, CDR2 FQNEAQ (reference sequence). Losses at the gene ends were 1 base for V and 6 bases for J; bases not matched to a gene: 16. CDR3 size: 19 residues. The CDR3 bases are TGTGCCAGCAGCTTAGTCCCATGGACAGGGGAATTACACGGCAATGAGCAGTTCTTC. It translates to CASSLVPWTGELHGNEQFF.

This chain links TRBV18 with TRBJ2-3, with 11 bases lining up with TRBD2. Germline V lookup: CDR1 KGHSH, CDR2 LQKENI. Trimming removed 4 bases from V and 1 base from J; junction bases left unmatched: 4. The CDR3 consists of 16 residues. This CDR3 is CASSQLAGVRTDTQYF. For the CDR3, the DNA is TGTGCCAGCTCACAACTAGCGGGAGTACGCACAGATACGCAGTATTTT. Full variable domain (remainder filled in from reference TRBV18 and TRBJ2-3): NAGVMQNPRHLVRRRGQEARLRCSPMKGHSHVYWYRQLPEEGLKFMVYLQKENIIDESGMPKERFSAEFPKEGPSILRIQQVVRGDSAAYFCASSQLAGVRTDTQYFGPGTRLTVL.